This entry lists 3 T cell receptor beta chains sequenced from one sample in a study of blood T cell repertoires in COVID-19. Sequenced by immunoSEQ multiplex PCR; TCRdb stores in-frame clones only, minus some. The sample has 250,000 to 350,000 clones, approximately 82% seen once. The sequencing input was peripheral blood. Every receptor here comes from a woman in her forties or fifties with acute or convalescent COVID-19.

This clone was observed a single time. This rearrangement joins TRBV3-1 (or the pseudogene TRBV3-2) to TRBJ1-2; tentative D call: TRBD1 (6 bases). The CDR3 covers 15 residues. V was clipped by 3 bases and J by 0 bases, with 11 bases between them. In germline, CDR1 is LGHDT, CDR2 YNNKEL (reference sequence). As DNA, the CDR3 is TGTGCCAGCAGCCATGCCGGGACAACTAACTATGGCTACACCTTC. Protein: CASSHAGTTNYGYTF.

This clone was picked up a small number of times. This chain connects TRBV5-4 to TRBJ2-1; 9 bases fit TRBD2. Germline V lookup: CDR1 SGHNT, CDR2 YYREEE (reference sequence). This CDR3 is built from 14 residues. The trim removed 6 bases at V and 8 bases at J, leaving 9 bases unmatched. CDR3 sequence: CASTRRGGRDEQFF. CDR3 DNA sequence: TGTGCCAGCACGCGGCGGGGCGGGAGGGATGAGCAGTTCTTC.

This CDR3 reads CASSLIRGDEQFF. CDR3 coding DNA: TGTGCCAGCAGCTTAATTAGGGGCGATGAGCAGTTCTTC. J is TRBJ2-1 and V is TRBV7-3, with D maybe TRBD1 (5 bases). The V end lost 1 base, the J end lost 8 bases, and 9 bases lay between the germline ends. Germline V lookup: CDR1 SGHTA, CDR2 FQGTGA. The CDR3 totals 13 residues.